The 10 T cell receptor beta chains given below trace back to one sample, sequenced in a study of T cell clonality in common variable immunodeficiency (dated by TCRdb to between 2015 and 2016). The library was obtained by the immunoSEQ multiplex PCR assay. Imported from immuneACCESS, the table was reduced by TCRdb to in-frame sequences with V and J called. These copies leave out some clones; in studies compared against another copy, an unresolved V gene accounts for under half, and the cause of the remainder is not known. This sample shows about 45,000 clones, and none of them turns up only once. The ten biggest clones cover 0.68% of the sample. The sequencing sample was made of peripheral blood mononuclear cells. These receptors originate from a person between 18 and 75 years old in good health.

Many counts were recorded for this clone. From the germline J gene comes the end of the CDR3, since the read stops 3 residues before it. The rearrangement uses TRBV19 and TRBJ2-4; tentatively, D is TRBD2 (6 bases). The germline V and J ends were trimmed by 2 bases and 3 bases, with 14 bases remaining between them. CDR3 length: 16 residues. Germline assignment: CDR1 LNHDA and CDR2 SQIVND (reference sequence). The CDR3 spells CASSITSWGGKNIQYF. The sequenced CDR3 bases are TGTGCCAGTAGTATAACTAGCTGGGGCGGCAAAAACATT. The entire variable domain, with the rest obtained from reference TRBV19 and TRBJ2-4, is as follows: DGGITQSPKYLFRKEGQNVTLSCEQNLNHDAMYWYRQDPGQGLRLIYYSQIVNDFQKGDIAEGYSVSREKKESFPLTVTSAQKNPTAFYLCASSITSWGGKNIQYFGAGTRLSVL.

The table lists this clone with many counts. Read coverage stops 3 residues before the CDR3 terminus; the germline J gene supplies the remainder. The rearrangement joins TRBV5-5 to TRBJ2-1; D not certain. The CDR3 length is 14 residues. The germline V gene encodes CDR1 SGHKS and CDR2 YYEKEE (reference sequence). V was trimmed by 1 base and J by 5 bases, leaving 10 bases between them. CDR3 DNA (partial): TGTGCCAGCAGCTTGAACTCCTTGGACAATGAG. The encoded protein is CASSLNSLDNE. The full-length CDR3 reads as CASSLNSLDNEQFF.

This clone was seen at least ten times. The read ends 3 residues before the CDR3 terminus; that terminus is restored from the germline J gene. The chain carries TRBV5-1 and TRBJ2-7; D unclear. V gave up 0 bases and J gave up 2 bases, with 6 bases separating them. This CDR3 contains 13 residues. Germline assignment: CDR1 SGHRS and CDR2 YFSETQ. The CDR3 protein is CASSLARAYEQYF. CDR3 DNA (partial): TGCGCCAGCAGCTTGGCTCGTGCCTACGAG. The variable domain in full, completed from reference TRBV5-1 and TRBJ2-7, reads KAGVTQTPRYLIKTRGQQVTLSCSPISGHRSVSWYQQTPGQGLQFLFEYFSETQRNKGNFPGRFSGRQFSNSRSEMNVSTLELGDSALYLCASSLARAYEQYFGPGTRLTVT.

This clone was counted ten times or more. The read comes to an end 3 residues before the CDR3 does, leaving the germline J gene to fill in the end. V usage is TRBV5-4 and J usage is TRBJ2-1; 7 bases agree with TRBD1. The CDR3 runs 14 residues. V was clipped by 4 bases and J by 8 bases; unmatched bases: 9. The V gene's germline CDR1 is SGHNT and CDR2 YYREEE (reference sequence). The CDR3 sequence: CASSPKQGPYEQFF. CDR3 DNA (partial): TGTGCCAGCAGCCCCAAACAGGGGCCCTATGAG.

This clone was seen at least ten times. The read stops 3 residues short of the end of the CDR3; the missing end is completed from the germline J gene. The chain employs TRBV2 and TRBJ2-4, with D perhaps being TRBD1 or TRBD2 (7 bases each). CDR3 length: 18 amino acids. Germline-derived CDR1 and CDR2 are SNHLY and FYNNEI. V was pared by 7 bases and J by 9 bases, with 31 bases between. Here the CDR3 reads CASITIRLDQGGGPIQYF. The part of the CDR3 DNA that was read is TGTGCCAGCATCACTATTAGGCTGGACCAGGGGGGAGGGCCCATT.

This clone was seen ten or more times. The read stops 3 residues short of the end of the CDR3; the missing end is completed from the germline J gene. The chain uses TRBV9 and TRBJ1-3; D perhaps matches TRBD1 (6 bases). From germline, CDR1 is SGDLS and CDR2 YYNGEE. The CDR3 contains 16 residues. The V end lost 3 bases, the J end lost 3 bases, and 16 bases lay between the germline ends. The CDR3 protein is CASSATGTRSGNTIYF. CDR3 bases read: TGTGCCAGCAGCGCCACCGGGACAAGGAGTGGAAACACC.

In this sample, this clone turned up many times. Read coverage stops 3 residues before the CDR3 terminus; the germline J gene supplies the remainder. The chain recombines TRBV12-3 or TRBV12-4 with TRBJ1-2, with D possibly matching TRBD1 (6 bases). This CDR3 comprises 13 residues. Between the trimmed V and J ends, which lost 0 bases and 5 bases, there was a span of 7 bases. The covered CDR3 bases are TGTGCCAGCAGTTTAGCCAGGGGATATGGC. Its protein product is CASSLARGYG. The entire CDR3 protein reads CASSLARGYGYTF.

With respect to this clone: The sequenced fragment ends 3 residues before the CDR3 boundary, so the rest is inferred from the germline J gene. The rearrangement links TRBV10-1 to TRBJ2-7, with D maybe TRBD1 (6 bases). Trimming cost V 1 base and J 2 bases, with 9 bases left between them. The germline V gene encodes CDR1 WNHNN and CDR2 SYGVQD (reference sequence). CDR3 length equals 14 residues. The CDR3 sequence is CASSEYRDAYEQYF. The covered CDR3 bases are TGCGCCAGCAGTGAGTACAGGGATGCCTACGAG.

This clone was seen ten or more times. The read gets to within 3 residues of the CDR3 end, and the germline J gene fills in the rest. The chain employs TRBV4-1 and TRBJ2-7, with TRBD1 matching 7 bases. The V and J ends lost 3 bases and 0 bases, in that order; junction bases with no gene match: 5. Per the germline V gene, CDR1 is MGHRA and CDR2 is YSYEKL. The CDR3 covers 15 residues. CDR3 in amino acids: CASSQPGTASYEQYF. The covered CDR3 bases are TGCGCCAGCAGCCAGCCCGGGACAGCCTCCTACGAG.

This clone was counted ten times or more. The read ends 3 residues early relative to the CDR3; the germline J gene fills the gap. The rearrangement links TRBV6-2 or TRBV6-3 to TRBJ1-2, with TRBD1 identical over 7 bases. Germline assignment: CDR1 MNHEY and CDR2 SVGEGT. CDR3 size: 14 residues. V was clipped by 6 bases and J by 5 bases; unmatched bases: 9. The CDR3 sequence is CASSLDRVGYGYTF. CDR3 DNA (partial): TGTGCCAGCAGCCTCGACAGGGTTGGGTATGGC.